The 2 T cell receptor beta chains below all came from one sample that was sequenced in a study of T cell repertoires in cytomegalovirus infection. These receptors lack a known antigen. MiXCR was run by TCRdb on the reads, yielding one entry per CDR3 protein. This repertoire shows 900,000 to 950,000 distinct CDR3 sequences, about a third found once; its top ten account for over 13%. This specimen was cultured CD8+ T cells from PBMCs, taken from culture after CMV antigen stimulation. The receptor set was obtained from a human donor in good health (CMV status not recorded). Some clones in this sample may be carry-over from other donors' samples.

The table lists this clonotype with a few counts. An end of the junction does not agree with germline; a read error may underlie this. This sequence joins TRBV7-7 and TRBJ1-4; no definite D call. This CDR3 contains 14 residues. Germline CDR1 reads SSHAT; CDR2 reads FNYEAQ (reference sequence). CDR3 nucleotide sequence: TGTGCTAGCAGCCCGGACCCGGCGGCTGAAAAACTGTTTTTT. Translation gives CASSPDPAAEKLFF.

This clonotype has only a few counts. This chain connects TRBV6-2 or TRBV6-3 to TRBJ2-1, with a tentative D call TRBD2 (7 bases). Germline V gene data show CDR1 as MNHEY and CDR2 as SVGEGT. V dropped 6 bases and J dropped 5 bases, with 17 bases sitting between them. The CDR3 runs to 15 residues. The CDR3 loop reads CASSSGEGINNEQFF. The CDR3 nucleotides read TGTGCCAGCAGCTCAGGGGAGGGGATCAACAATGAGCAGTTCTTC.